This T cell receptor beta chain was recovered during a study of T cells in Graves' hyperthyroidism and ophthalmopathy. Roughly 9.1 ml of fresh peripheral blood supplied the PBMCs. This CDR3 has 14 residues. Germline loops: CDR1 SQVTM, CDR2 ANQGSEA. The J segment lost 2 bases and the V segment lost 7 bases, leaving 6 bases of the junction unmatched. RNA transcripts gave rise to amplified TCR beta CDR3 regions. First-round RT-PCR of the TCR CDR3 relied on the HTBI primer set. MiXCR, applied by TCRdb to the multiplex PCR reads, yields one record per CDR3 protein. The sample lists approximately 380,000 distinct CDR3 sequences, approximately 18% seen once, with over 35% in the top ten.

The TCR sequence derives from a man between 18 and 29 years old with Graves' ophthalmopathy. The chain uses TRBV29-1 and TRBJ2-2, with 8 bases aligning to TRBD1. The sample taken for sequencing was blood. The CDR3 DNA is TGCAGCGGCGGCGGACAGGGTAACACCGGGGAGCTGTTTTTT. Protein sequence: CSGGGQGNTGELFF.